The present TCR beta chain was sequenced within a study of human T cells and chemical hapten exposure. Study context: Diagnoses of alopecia areata, totalis or universalis occurred in mostly female patients.

Individual cDNA molecules each carried unique molecular identifiers attached by the library. One entry per CDR3 protein, called by TCRdb with MiXCR from the RACE reads. Found here are tens of thousands of distinct CDR3 sequences, around 11% of them singletons; the top ten hold 3.5% to 4.5%. The time point is: patch test 1, 2 weeks after DPC sensitization. Treatment specified: therapeutic diphenylcyclopropenone sensitization with weekly scalp DPC. People who gave samples had alopecia, were 18 to 70 years old, and were suitable for DPC. General study findings and limits: A positive correlation with patch test score was shown by PT1 expanded TCR counts.

Germline-derived CDR1 and CDR2 are SGHRS and YFSETQ. V gave up 2 bases and J gave up 2 bases, with 12 bases separating them. This CDR3 region has 15 residues. Only a few counts were recorded for this clonotype. Its matching antigen is unknown. This clonotype was sampled from a woman aged 55-69 years with alopecia areata. Some clones in this sample may be carry-over from other donors' samples. The sample consisted of whole blood, taken in connection with sensitization to the hapten diphenylcyclopropenone (DPC). This sequence joins TRBV5-1 and TRBJ2-3; D is unclear. CDR3 residues: CASSLGLLDTDTQYF. The DNA for the CDR3 is TGCGCCAGCAGCTTAGGGCTTCTGGACACAGATACGCAGTATTTT.